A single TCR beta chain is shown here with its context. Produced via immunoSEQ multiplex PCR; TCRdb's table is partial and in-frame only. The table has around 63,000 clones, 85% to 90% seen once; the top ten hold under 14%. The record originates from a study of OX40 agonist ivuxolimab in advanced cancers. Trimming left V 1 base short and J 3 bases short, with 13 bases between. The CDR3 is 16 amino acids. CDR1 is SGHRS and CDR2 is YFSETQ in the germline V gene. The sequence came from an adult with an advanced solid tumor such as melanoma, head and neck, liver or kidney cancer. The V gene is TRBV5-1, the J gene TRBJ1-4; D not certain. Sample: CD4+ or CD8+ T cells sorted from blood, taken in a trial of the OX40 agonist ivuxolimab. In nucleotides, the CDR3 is TGCGCCAGCAGCTTGATCCCTCGGGCAGCTAATGAAAAACTGTTTTTT. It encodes CASSLIPRAANEKLFF.